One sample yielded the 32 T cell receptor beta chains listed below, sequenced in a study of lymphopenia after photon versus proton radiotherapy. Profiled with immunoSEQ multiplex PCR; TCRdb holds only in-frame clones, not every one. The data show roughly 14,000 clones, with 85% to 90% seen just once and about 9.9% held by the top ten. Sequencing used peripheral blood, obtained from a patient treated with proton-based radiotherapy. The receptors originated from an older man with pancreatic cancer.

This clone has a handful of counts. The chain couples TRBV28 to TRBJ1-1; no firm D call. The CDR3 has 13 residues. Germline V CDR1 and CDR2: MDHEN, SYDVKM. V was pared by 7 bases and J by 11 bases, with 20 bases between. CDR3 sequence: CASIPTAASQAFF. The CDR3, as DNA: TGTGCCAGCATCCCGACGGCGGCAAGCCAGGCTTTCTTT.

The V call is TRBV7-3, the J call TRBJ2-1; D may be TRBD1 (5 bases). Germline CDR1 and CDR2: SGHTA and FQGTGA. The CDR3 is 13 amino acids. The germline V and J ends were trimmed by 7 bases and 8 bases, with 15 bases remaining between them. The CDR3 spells CASNQGSGHEQFF. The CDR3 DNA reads TGTGCCAGCAACCAGGGATCCGGGCATGAGCAGTTCTTC.

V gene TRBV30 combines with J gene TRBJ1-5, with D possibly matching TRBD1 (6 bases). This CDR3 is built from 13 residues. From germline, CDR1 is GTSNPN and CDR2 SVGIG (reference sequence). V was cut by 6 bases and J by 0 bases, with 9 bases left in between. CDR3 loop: CACTGSSNQPQHF. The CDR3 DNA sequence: TGTGCCTGCACAGGGTCTAGCAATCAGCCCCAGCATTTT.

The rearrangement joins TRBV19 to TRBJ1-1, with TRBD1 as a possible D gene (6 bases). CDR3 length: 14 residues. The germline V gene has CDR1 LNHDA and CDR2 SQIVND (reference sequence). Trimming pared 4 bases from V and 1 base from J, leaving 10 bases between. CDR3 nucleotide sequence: TGTGCCAGTAGTAACAGGGCGGGGAACACTGAAGCTTTCTTT. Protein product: CASSNRAGNTEAFF.

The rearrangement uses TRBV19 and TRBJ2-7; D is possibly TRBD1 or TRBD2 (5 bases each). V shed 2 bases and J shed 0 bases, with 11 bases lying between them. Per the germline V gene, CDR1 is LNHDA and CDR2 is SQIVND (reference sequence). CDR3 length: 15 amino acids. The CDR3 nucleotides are TGTGCCAGTAGTATAAAACCGGGACCCTCCTACGAGCAGTACTTC. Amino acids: CASSIKPGPSYEQYF.

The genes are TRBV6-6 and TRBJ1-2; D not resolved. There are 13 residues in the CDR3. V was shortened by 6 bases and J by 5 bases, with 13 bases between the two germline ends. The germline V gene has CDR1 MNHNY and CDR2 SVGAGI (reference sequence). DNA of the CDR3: TGTGCCAGCAGCGAGGAGTACCTTTATGGCTACACCTTC. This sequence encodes CASSEEYLYGYTF.

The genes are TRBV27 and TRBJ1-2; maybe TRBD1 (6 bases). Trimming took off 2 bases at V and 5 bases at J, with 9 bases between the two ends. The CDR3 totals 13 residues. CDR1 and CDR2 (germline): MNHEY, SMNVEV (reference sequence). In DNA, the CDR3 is TGTGCCAGCAGTTTAAACAGGGCTTATGGCTACACCTTC. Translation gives CASSLNRAYGYTF.

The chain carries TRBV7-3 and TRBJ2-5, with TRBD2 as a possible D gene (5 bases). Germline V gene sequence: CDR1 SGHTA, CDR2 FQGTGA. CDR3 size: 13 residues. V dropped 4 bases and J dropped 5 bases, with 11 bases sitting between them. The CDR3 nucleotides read TGTGCCAGCAGCTCCGATCCGGGGGAGACCCAGTACTTC. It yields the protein CASSSDPGETQYF.

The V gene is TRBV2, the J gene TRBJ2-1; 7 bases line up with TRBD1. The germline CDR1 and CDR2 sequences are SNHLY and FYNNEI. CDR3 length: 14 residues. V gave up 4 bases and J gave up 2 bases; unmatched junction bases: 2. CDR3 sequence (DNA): TGTGCCAGCAGTGGAGGGACAGCCTACAATGAGCAGTTCTTC. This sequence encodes CASSGGTAYNEQFF.

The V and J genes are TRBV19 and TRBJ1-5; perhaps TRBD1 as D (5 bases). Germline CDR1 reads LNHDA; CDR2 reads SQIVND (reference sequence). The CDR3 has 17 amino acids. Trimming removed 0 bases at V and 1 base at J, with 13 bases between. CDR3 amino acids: CASSIDRGGGSNQPQHF. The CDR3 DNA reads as TGTGCCAGTAGTATAGACCGGGGCGGGGGGAGCAATCAGCCCCAGCATTTT.

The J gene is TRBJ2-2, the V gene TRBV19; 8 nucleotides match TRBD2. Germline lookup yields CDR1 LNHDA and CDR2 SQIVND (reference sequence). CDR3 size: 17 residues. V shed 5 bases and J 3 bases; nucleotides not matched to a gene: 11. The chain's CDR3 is CASSAPGSGAYTGELFF. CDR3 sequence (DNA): TGTGCCAGTAGTGCCCCAGGTAGCGGGGCTTACACCGGGGAGCTGTTTTTT.

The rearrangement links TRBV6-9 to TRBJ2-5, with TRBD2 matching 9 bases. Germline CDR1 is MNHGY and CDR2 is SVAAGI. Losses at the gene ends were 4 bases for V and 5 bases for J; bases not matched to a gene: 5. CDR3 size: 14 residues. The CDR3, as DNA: TGTGCCAGCAGTTCGGGACTAGCAGGGGAGACCCAGTACTTC. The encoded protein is CASSSGLAGETQYF.

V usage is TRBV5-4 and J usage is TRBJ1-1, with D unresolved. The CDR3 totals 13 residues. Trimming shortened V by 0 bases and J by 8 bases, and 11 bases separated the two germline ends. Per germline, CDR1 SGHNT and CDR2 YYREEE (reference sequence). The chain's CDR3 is CASSLVARSEAFF. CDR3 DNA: TGTGCCAGCAGCTTGGTCGCCCGGTCGGAAGCTTTCTTT. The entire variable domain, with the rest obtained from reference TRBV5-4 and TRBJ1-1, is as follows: ETGVTQSPTHLIKTRGQQVTLRCSSQSGHNTVSWYQQALGQGPQFIFQYYREEENGRGNFPPRFSGLQFPNYSSELNVNALELDDSALYLCASSLVARSEAFFGQGTRLTVV.

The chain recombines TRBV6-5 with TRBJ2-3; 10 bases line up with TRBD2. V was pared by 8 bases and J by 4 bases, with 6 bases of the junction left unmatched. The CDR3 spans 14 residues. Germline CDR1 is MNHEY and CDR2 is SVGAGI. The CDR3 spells CASQRGGPADTQYF. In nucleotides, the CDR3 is TGTGCCAGCCAGCGGGGGGGCCCGGCAGATACGCAGTATTTT.

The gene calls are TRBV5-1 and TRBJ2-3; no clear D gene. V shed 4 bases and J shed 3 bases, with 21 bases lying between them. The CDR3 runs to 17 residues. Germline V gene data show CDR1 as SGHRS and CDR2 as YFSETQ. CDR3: CASSHARGGYGTDTQYF. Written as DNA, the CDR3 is TGCGCCAGCAGCCATGCCCGTGGTGGCTACGGGACAGATACGCAGTATTTT.

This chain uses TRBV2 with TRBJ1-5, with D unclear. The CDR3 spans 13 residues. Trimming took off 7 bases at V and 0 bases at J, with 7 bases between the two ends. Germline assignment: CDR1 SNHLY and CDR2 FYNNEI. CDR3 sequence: CASNVGSNQPQHF. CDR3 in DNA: TGTGCCAGCAACGTGGGTAGCAATCAGCCCCAGCATTTT.

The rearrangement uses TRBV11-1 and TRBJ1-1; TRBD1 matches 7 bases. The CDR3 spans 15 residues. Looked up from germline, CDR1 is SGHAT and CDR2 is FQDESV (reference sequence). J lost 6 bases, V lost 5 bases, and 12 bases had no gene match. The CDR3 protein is CASSPEQGMMAEAFF. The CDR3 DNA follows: TGTGCCAGCAGCCCAGAACAGGGGATGATGGCTGAAGCTTTCTTT.

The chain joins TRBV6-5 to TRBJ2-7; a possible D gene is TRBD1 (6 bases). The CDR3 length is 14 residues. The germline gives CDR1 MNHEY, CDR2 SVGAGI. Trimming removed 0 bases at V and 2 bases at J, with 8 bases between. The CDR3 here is CASSYSRQAYEQYF. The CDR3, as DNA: TGTGCCAGCAGTTACTCGAGACAGGCCTACGAGCAGTACTTC.

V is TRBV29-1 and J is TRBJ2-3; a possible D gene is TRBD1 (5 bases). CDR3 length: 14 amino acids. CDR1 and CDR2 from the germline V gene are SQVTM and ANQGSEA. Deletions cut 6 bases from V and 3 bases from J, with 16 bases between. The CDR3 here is CSVQPRVTTDTQYF. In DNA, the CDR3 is TGCAGCGTCCAGCCCAGGGTAACAACAGATACGCAGTATTTT.

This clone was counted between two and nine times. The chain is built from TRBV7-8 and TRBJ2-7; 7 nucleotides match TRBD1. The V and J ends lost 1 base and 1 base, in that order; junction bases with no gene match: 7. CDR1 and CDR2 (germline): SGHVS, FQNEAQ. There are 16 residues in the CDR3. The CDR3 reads CASSLVGTELSYEQYF. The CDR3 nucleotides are TGTGCCAGCAGCTTAGTAGGGACAGAGCTTTCCTACGAGCAGTACTTC.

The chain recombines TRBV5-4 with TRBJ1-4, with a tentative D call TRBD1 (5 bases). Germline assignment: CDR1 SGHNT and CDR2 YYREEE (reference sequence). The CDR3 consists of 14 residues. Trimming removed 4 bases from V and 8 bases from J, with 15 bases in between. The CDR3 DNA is TGTGCCAGCAGCCCGGGACTAGTTGCAGAAAAACTGTTTTTT. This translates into CASSPGLVAEKLFF.

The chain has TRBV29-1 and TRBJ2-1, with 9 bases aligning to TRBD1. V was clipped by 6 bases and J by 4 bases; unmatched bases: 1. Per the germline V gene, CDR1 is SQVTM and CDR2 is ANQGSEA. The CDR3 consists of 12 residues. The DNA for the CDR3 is TGCAGCGTCGGACAGGGGTACAATGAGCAGTTCTTC. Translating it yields CSVGQGYNEQFF.

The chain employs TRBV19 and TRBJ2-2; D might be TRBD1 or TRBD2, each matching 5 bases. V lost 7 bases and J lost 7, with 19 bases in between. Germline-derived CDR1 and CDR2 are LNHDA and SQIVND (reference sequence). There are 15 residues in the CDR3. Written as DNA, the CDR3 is TGTGCCAGTACCCCCCCACTAGTTAGGGGCGGGGAGCTGTTTTTT. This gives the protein CASTPPLVRGGELFF.

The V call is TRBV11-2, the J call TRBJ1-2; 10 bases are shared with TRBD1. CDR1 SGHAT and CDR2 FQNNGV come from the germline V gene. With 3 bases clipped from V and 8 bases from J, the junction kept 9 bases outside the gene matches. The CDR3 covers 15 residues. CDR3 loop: CASSLKGQGQWGYTF. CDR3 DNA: TGTGCCAGCAGCTTGAAGGGACAGGGGCAATGGGGCTACACCTTC. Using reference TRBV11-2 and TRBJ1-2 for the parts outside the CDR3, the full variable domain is EAGVAQSPRYKIIEKRQSVAFWCNPISGHATLYWYQQILGQGPKLLIQFQNNGVVDDSQLPKDRFSAERLKGVDSTLKIQPAKLEDSAVYLCASSLKGQGQWGYTFGSGTRLTVV.

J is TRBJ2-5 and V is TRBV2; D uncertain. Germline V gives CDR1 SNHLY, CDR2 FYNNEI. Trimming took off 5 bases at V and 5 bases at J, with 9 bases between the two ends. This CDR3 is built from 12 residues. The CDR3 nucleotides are TGTGCCAGCAGTACAACATGGGAGACCCAGTACTTC. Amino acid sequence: CASSTTWETQYF.

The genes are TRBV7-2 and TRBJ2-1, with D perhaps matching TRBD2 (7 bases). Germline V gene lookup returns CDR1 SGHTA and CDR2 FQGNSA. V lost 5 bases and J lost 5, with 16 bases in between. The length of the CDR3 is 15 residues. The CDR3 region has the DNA TGTGCCAGCAGCCCCCACGGGGGGCCGAACAATGAGCAGTTCTTC. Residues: CASSPHGGPNNEQFF. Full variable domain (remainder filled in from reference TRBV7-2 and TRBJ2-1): GAGVSQSPSNKVTEKGKDVELRCDPISGHTALYWYRQSLGQGLEFLIYFQGNSAPDKSGLPSDRFSAERTGGSVSTLTIQRTQQEDSAVYLCASSPHGGPNNEQFFGPGTRLTVL.

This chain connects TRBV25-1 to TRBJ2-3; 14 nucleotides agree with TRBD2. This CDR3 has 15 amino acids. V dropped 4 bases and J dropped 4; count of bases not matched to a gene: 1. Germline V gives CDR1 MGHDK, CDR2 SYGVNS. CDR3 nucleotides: TGTGCCAGCAGTGGGACTAGCGGGAGGTCAGATACGCAGTATTTT. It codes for CASSGTSGRSDTQYF.

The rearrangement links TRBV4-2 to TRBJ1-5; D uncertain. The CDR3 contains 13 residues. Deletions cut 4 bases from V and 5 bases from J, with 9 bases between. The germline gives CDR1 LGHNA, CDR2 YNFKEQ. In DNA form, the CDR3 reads TGTGCCAGCAGCCTTAACAGAGATCAGCCCCAGCATTTT. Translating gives CASSLNRDQPQHF.

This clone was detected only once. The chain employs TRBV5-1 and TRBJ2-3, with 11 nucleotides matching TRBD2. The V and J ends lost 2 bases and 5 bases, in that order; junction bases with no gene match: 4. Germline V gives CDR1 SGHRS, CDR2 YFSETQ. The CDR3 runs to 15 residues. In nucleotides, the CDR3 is TGCGCCAGCAGCTTTAGCGGGGGGGCCAGAGATACGCAGTATTTT. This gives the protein CASSFSGGARDTQYF.

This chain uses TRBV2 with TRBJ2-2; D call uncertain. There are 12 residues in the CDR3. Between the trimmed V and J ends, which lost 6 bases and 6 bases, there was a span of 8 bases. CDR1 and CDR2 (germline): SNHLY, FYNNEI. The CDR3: CASRNFPGELFF. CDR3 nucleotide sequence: TGTGCCAGCAGAAACTTTCCCGGGGAGCTGTTTTTT.

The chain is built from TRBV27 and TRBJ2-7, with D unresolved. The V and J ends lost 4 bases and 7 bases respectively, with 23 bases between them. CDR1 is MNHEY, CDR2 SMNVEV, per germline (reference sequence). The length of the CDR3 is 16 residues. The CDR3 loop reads CASSSQYTSPRYEQYF. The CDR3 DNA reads TGTGCCAGCAGTTCCCAATACACAAGCCCCAGATATGAGCAGTACTTC.

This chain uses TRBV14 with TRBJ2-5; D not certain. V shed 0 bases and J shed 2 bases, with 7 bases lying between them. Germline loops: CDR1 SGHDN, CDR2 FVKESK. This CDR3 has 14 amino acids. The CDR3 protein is CASSQDTRQETQYF. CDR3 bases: TGTGCCAGCAGCCAAGATACGAGACAAGAGACCCAGTACTTC.